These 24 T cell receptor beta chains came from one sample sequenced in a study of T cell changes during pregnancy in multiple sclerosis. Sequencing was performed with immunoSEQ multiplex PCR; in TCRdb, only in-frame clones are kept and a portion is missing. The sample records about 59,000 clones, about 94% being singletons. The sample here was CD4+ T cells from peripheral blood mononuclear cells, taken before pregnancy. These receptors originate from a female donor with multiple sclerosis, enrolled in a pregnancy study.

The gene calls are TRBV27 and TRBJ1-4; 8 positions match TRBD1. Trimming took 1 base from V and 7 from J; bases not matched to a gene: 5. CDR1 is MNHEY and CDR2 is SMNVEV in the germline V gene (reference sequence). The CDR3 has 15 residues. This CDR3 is CASSLWPGGSEKLFF. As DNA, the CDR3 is TGTGCCAGCAGTTTATGGCCAGGGGGCAGTGAAAAACTGTTTTTT.

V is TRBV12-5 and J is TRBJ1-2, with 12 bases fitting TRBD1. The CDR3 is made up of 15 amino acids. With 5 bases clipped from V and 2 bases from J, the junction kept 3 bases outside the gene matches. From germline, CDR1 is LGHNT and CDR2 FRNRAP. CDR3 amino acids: CASGPGTGGNYGYTF. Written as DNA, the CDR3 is TGTGCTAGTGGTCCCGGGACAGGGGGCAACTATGGCTACACCTTC.

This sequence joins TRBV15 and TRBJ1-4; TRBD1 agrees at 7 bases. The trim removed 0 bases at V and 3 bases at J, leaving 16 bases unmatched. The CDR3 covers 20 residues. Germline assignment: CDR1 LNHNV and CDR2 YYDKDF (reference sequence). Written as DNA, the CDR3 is TGTGCCACCAGCAGAGACCTAACATATGCCACAGGGGCACCTAATGAAAAACTGTTTTTT. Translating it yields CATSRDLTYATGAPNEKLFF.

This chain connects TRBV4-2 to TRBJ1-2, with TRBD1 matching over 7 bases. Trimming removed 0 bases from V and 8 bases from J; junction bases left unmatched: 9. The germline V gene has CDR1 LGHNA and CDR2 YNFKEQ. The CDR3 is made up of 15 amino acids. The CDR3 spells CASSQDLRGGRGYTF. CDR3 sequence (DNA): TGTGCCAGCAGCCAAGATCTTCGAGGGGGCAGGGGCTACACCTTC.

Here the CDR3 DNA reads TGTGCCAGCAGCCTCCAAGGAGGCCCGTACGATGAGCAGTTCTTC. As protein: CASSLQGGPYDEQFF. The V gene is TRBV7-2, the J gene TRBJ2-1, with D perhaps TRBD2 (5 bases). The germline V gene has CDR1 SGHTA and CDR2 FQGNSA. This CDR3 contains 15 residues. Trimming took 5 bases from V and 8 from J, leaving 19 bases between them.

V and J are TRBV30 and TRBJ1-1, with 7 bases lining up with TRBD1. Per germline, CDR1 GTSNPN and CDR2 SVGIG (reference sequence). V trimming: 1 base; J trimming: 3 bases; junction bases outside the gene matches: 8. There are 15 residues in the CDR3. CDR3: CAWSGPTGVYTEAFF. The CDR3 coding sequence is TGTGCCTGGAGTGGCCCCACAGGGGTGTACACTGAAGCTTTCTTT.

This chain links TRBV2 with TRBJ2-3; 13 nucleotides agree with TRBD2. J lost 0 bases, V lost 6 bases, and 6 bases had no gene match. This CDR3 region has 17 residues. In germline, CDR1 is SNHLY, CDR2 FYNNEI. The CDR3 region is CASRDRTSGRSTDTQYF. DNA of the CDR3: TGTGCCAGCAGAGATAGGACTAGCGGGAGAAGCACAGATACGCAGTATTTT.

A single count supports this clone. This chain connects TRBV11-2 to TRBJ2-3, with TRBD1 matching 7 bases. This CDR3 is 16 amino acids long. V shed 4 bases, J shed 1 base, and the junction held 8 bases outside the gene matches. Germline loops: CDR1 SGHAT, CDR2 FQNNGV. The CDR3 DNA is TGTGCCAGCAGCTCGGGACAGCTAGGAGGCACAGATACGCAGTATTTT. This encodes CASSSGQLGGTDTQYF.

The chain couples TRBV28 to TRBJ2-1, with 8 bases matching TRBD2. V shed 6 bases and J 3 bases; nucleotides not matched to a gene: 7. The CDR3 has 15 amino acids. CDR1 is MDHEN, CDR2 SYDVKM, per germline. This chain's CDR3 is CASSRTGTSYNEQFF. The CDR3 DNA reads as TGTGCCAGCAGCAGAACCGGGACTAGCTACAATGAGCAGTTCTTC.

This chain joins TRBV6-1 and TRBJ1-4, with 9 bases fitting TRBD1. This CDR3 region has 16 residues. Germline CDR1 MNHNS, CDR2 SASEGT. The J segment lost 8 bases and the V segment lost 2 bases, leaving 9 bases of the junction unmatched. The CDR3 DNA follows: TGTGCCAGCAGTGAAAGCTGGACAGGGGTGAGGGAAAAACTGTTTTTT. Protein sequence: CASSESWTGVREKLFF.

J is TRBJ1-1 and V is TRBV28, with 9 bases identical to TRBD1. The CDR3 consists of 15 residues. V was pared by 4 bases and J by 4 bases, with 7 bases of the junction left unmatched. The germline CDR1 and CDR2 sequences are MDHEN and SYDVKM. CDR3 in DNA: TGTGCCAGCAGTTCCCACAGGGGGCGGGTCACTGAAGCTTTCTTT. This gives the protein CASSSHRGRVTEAFF.

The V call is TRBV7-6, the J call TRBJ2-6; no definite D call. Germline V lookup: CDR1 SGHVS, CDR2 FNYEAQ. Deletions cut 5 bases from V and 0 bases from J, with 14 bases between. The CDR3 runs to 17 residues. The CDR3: CASSPVRLRSGANVLTF. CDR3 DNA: TGTGCCAGCAGCCCCGTTCGCCTGCGCTCTGGGGCCAACGTCCTGACTTTC.

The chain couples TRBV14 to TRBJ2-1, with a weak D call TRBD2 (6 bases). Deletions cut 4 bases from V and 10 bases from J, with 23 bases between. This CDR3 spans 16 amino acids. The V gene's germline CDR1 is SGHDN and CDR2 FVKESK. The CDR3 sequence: CASSPPTGTSFGEQFF. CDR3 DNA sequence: TGTGCCAGCAGCCCCCCGACGGGGACTTCCTTCGGGGAGCAGTTCTTC.

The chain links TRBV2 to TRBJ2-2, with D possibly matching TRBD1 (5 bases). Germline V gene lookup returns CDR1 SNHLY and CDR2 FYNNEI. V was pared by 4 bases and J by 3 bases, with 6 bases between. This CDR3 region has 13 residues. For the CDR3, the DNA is TGTGCCAGCAGTGCGACAGACACCGGGGAGCTGTTTTTT. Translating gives CASSATDTGELFF.

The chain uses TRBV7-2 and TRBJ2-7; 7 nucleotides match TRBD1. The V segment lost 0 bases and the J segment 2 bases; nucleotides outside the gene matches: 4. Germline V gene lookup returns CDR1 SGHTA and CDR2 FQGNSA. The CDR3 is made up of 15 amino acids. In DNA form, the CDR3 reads TGTGCCAGCAGCTTAGCTCCTCAGGGGGCCTACGAGCAGTACTTC. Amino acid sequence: CASSLAPQGAYEQYF.

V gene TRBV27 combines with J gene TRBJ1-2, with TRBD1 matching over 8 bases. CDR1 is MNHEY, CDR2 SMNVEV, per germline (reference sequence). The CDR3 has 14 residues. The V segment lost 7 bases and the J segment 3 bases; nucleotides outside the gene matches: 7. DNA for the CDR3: TGTGCCAGCACCTCGGACAGGGAGCACTATGGCTACACCTTC. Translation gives CASTSDREHYGYTF.

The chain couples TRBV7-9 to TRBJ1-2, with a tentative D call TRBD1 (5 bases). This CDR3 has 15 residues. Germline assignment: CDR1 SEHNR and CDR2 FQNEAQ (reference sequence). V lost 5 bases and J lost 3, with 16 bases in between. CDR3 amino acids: CASSRMNRGDYGYTF. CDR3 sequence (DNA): TGTGCCAGCAGCCGCATGAACCGGGGGGACTATGGCTACACCTTC. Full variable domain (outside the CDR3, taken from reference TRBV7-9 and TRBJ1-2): DTGVSQNPRHKITKRGQNVTFRCDPISEHNRLYWYRQTLGQGPEFLTYFQNEAQLEKSRLLSDRFSAERPKGSFSTLEIQRTEQGDSAMYLCASSRMNRGDYGYTFGSGTRLTVV.

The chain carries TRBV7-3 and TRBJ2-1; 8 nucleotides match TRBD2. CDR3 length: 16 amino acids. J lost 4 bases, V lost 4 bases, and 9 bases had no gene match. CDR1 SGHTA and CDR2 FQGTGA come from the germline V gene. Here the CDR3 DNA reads TGTGCCAGCAGCTACAGGCCGGGAGGGCAGTACAATGAGCAGTTCTTC. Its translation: CASSYRPGGQYNEQFF.

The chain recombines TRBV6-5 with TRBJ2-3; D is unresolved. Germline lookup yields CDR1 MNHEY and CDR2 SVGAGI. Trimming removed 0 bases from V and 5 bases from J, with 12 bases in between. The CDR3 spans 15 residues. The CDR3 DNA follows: TGTGCCAGCAGTTACTCGAGACTTTCCAAAGATACGCAGTATTTT. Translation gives CASSYSRLSKDTQYF.

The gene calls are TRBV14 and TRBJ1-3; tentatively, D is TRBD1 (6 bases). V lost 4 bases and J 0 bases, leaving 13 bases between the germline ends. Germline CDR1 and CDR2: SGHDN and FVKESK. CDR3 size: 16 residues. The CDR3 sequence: CASSLRQDSSGNTIYF. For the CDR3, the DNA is TGTGCCAGCAGCCTTAGACAGGACAGCTCTGGAAACACCATATATTTT. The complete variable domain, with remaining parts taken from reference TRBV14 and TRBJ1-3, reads EAGVTQFPSHSVIEKGQTVTLRCDPISGHDNLYWYRRVMGKEIKFLLHFVKESKQDESGMPNNRFLAERTGGTYSTLKVQPAELEDSGVYFCASSLRQDSSGNTIYFGEGSWLTVV.

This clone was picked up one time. CDR3 nucleotide sequence: TGCAGCGTTGCGCTGGACCTACCTGGGGGGGAGCAGTACTTC. It specifies CSVALDLPGGEQYF. This chain links TRBV29-1 with TRBJ2-7, with D tentatively TRBD2 (6 bases). The germline V gene has CDR1 SQVTM and CDR2 ANQGSEA. V lost 4 bases, J lost 7 bases, and 20 bases lay in between. The CDR3 sequence is 14 residues long.

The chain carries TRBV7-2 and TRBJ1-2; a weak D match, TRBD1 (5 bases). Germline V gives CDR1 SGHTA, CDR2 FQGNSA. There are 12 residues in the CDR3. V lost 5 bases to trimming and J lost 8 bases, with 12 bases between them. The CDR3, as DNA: TGTGCCAGCAGCGCGCGGGACTGGGGCTACACCTTC. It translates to CASSARDWGYTF.

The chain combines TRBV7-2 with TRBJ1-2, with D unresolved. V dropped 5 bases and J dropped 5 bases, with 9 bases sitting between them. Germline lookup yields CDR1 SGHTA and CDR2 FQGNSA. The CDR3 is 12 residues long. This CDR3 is CASSPLIYGYTF. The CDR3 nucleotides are TGTGCCAGCAGCCCTCTTATTTATGGCTACACCTTC.

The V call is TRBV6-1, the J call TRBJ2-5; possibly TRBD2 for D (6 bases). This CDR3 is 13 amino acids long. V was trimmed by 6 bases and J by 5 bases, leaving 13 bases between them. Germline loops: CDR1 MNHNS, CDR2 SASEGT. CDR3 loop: CASSSRRVETQYF. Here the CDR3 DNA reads TGTGCCAGCAGCAGTAGGAGGGTGGAGACCCAGTACTTC.